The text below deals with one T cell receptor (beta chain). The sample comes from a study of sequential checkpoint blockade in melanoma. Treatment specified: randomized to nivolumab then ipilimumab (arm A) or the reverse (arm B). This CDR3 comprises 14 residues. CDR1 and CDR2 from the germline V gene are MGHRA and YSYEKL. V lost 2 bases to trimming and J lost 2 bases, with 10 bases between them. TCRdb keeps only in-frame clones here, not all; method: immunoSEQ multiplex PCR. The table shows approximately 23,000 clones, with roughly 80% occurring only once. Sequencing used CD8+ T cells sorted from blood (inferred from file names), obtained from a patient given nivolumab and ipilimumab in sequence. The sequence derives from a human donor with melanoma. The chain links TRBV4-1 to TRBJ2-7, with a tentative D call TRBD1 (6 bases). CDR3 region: CASSQPRTAYEQYF. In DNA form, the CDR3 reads TGCGCCAGCAGCCAACCACGGACAGCCTACGAGCAGTACTTC.